This is a list of T cell receptor beta chains from one sample in a study of cytomegalovirus exposure and HLA in healthy donors. Clones were sequenced by immunoSEQ multiplex PCR, and TCRdb holds only the in-frame ones, with some missing. The data hold around 120,000 clones, with roughly four fifths observed a single time. Sequences were obtained from PBMCs. The receptor source for this set is a woman aged 45-65 years in good health and CMV-seronegative. Both conserved end residues are trimmed from each CDR3. Size tells how often a clone was seen (once, few, many) or the class of an expanded clone, and some rows leave it out.

length,J,V,size,CDR3
13,TRBJ2-3,TRBV13,NA,ASSLGHASTDTQY
12,TRBJ2-7,TRBV6-5,NA,ASSDAGWVDEQY
14,TRBJ1-5,TRBV4-2,NA,ASSQDGGTGHQPQN
12,TRBJ2-7,TRBV6-5,NA,ASSRTGKSYEQY
16,TRBJ2-5,TRBV4-1,NA,ASSQIMGLEQEQETQY
15,TRBJ2-5,TRBV4-3,NA,ASSQSLSSGSTKTQY
13,TRBJ2-6,TRBV5-4,NA,ATDRPTSGANVLT
13,TRBJ2-5,TRBV21-1,NA,ASTRPGQGQETQY
11,TRBJ2-1,TRBV21-1,few,ASTKYRDNEQF
16,TRBJ2-1,TRBV28,NA,ASIGTSGTLSSYNEQF
11,TRBJ1-2,TRBV6-5,NA,ASTRTGHYGYT
11,TRBJ1-5,TRBV5-1,NA,ASSDGTDQPQH
12,TRBJ2-3,TRBV7-2,NA,ASSLGQGTDTQY
13,TRBJ2-7,TRBV19,NA,ASSQRTQITYEQY
10,TRBJ2-7,TRBV28,NA,ASRLLANEQY
12,TRBJ2-3,TRBV30,NA,AWSAVTVRDTQY
12,TRBJ2-1,TRBV25-1,NA,ASSEGRGGNEQF
13,TRBJ1-1,TRBV5-1,few,ASSLETGPNTEAF
14,TRBJ2-3,TRBV19,NA,ASSIDHGGSTDTQY
12,TRBJ2-3,TRBV7-8,NA,ASSFTTSTDTQY
12,TRBJ2-3,TRBV28,once,ASSPVVVTDTQY
14,TRBJ2-1,TRBV6-1,NA,ASSEMASVSYNEQF
12,TRBJ2-5,TRBV5-1,NA,ASSLGGVQETQY
14,TRBJ2-7,TRBV5-4,once,ASSLASAGAKYEQY
13,TRBJ1-2,TRBV5-1,NA,ASSLALTGEYGYT
15,TRBJ1-5,TRBV7-3,NA,ASSLIEDRGQNQPQH
16,TRBJ2-7,TRBV7-8,NA,ASSLATLMTGNIHEQY
14,TRBJ2-1,TRBV5-1,once,ASSPQAGTTYNEQF
13,TRBJ2-5,TRBV5-6,few,ASSPAGGDRETQY
12,TRBJ1-1,TRBV14,NA,ASSQLRGNTEAF
12,TRBJ2-7,TRBV19,NA,ASTRREGHGEQY